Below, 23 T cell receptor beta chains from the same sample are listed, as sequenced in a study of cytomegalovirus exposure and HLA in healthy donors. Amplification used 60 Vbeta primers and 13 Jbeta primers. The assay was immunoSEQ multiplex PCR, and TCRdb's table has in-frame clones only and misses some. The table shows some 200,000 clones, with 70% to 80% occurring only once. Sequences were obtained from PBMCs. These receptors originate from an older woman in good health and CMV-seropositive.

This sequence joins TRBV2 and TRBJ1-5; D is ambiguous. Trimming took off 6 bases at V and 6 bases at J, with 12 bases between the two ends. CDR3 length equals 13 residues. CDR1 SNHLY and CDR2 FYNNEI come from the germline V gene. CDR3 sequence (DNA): TGTGCCAGCAGAGCCGGACTAGCTCAGCCCCAGCATTTT. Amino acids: CASRAGLAQPQHF.

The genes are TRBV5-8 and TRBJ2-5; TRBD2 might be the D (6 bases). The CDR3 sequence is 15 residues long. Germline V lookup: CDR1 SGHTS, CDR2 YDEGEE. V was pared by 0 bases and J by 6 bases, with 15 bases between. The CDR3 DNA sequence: TGTGCCAGCAGCTTGGCTGGTGGGGGGATGAAGACCCAGTACTTC. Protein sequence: CASSLAGGGMKTQYF.

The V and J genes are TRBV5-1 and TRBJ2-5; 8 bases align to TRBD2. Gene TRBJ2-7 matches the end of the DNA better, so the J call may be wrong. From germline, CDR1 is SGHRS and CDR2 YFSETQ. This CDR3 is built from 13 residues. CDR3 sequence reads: CASSYRGGSEQYF. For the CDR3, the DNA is TGCGCCAGCAGCTACCGGGGGGGGAGCGAGCAGTACTTC.

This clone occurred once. CDR3 in amino acids: CASSGPTGSGNTIYF. CDR3 DNA: TGTGCCAGCTCGGGGCCTACGGGCTCTGGAAACACCATATATTTT. The V gene is TRBV18, the J gene TRBJ1-3, with TRBD1 as a possible D gene (5 bases). With 6 bases removed from V and 0 bases from J, the gap between germline ends came to 12 bases. Per germline, CDR1 KGHSH and CDR2 LQKENI. The length of the CDR3 is 15 residues.

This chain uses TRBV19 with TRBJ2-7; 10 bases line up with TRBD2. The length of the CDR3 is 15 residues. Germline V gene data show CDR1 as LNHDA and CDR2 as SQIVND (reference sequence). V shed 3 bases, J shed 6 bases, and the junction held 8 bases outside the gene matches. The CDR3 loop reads CASSIIAGGDPEQYF. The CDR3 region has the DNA TGTGCCAGTAGTATTATAGCGGGAGGCGATCCCGAGCAGTACTTC.

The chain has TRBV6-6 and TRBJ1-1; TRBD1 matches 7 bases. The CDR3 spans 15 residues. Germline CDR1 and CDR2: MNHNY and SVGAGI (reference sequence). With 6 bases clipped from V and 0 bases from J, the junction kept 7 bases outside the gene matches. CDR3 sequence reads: CASRGTVDMNTEAFF. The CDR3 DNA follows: TGTGCCAGCAGGGGGACAGTAGACATGAACACTGAAGCTTTCTTT.

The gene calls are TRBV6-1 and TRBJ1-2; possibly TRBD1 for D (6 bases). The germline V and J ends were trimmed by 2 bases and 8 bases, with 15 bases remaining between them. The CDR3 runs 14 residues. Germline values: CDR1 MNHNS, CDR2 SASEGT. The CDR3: CASSEFKGVQGYTF. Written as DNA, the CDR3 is TGTGCCAGCAGTGAATTTAAGGGGGTGCAGGGCTACACCTTC.

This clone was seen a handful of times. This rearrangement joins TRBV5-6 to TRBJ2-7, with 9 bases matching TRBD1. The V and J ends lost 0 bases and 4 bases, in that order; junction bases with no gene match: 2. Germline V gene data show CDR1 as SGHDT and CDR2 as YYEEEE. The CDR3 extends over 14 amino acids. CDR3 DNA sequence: TGTGCCAGCAGCTTGGAGGGACAGGGTTACGAGCAGTACTTC. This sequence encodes CASSLEGQGYEQYF. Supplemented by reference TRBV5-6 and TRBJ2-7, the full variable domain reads DAGVTQSPTHLIKTRGQQVTLRCSPKSGHDTVSWYQQALGQGPQFIFQYYEEEERQRGNFPDRFSGHQFPNYSSELNVNALLLGDSALYLCASSLEGQGYEQYFGPGTRLTVT.

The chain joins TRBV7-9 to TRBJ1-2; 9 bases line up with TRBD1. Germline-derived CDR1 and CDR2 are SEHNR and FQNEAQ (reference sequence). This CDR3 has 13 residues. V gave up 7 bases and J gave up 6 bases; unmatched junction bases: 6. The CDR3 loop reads CASKARDRDGYTF. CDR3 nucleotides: TGTGCCAGCAAAGCCCGGGACAGGGATGGCTACACCTTC. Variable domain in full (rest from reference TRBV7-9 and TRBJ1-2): DTGVSQNPRHKITKRGQNVTFRCDPISEHNRLYWYRQTLGQGPEFLTYFQNEAQLEKSRLLSDRFSAERPKGSFSTLEIQRTEQGDSAMYLCASKARDRDGYTFGSGTRLTVV.

In nucleotides, the CDR3 is TGTGCCAGCAGCTTAGCGGGAGTGCTGGCCTACGAGCAGTACTTC. This encodes CASSLAGVLAYEQYF. This chain uses TRBV7-2 with TRBJ2-7, with a tentative D call TRBD2 (5 bases). V was clipped by 0 bases and J by 2 bases, with 11 bases between them. This CDR3 has 15 residues. CDR1 and CDR2 (germline): SGHTA, FQGNSA.

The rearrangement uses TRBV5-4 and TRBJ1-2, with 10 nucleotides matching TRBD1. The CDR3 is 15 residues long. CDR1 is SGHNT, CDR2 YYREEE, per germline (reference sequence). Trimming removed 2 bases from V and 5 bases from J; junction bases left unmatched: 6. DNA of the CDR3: TGTGCCAGCAGCTTAGACAGGGGGCTAAAATATGGCTACACCTTC. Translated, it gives CASSLDRGLKYGYTF. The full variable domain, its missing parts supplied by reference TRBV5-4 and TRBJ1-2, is ETGVTQSPTHLIKTRGQQVTLRCSSQSGHNTVSWYQQALGQGPQFIFQYYREEENGRGNFPPRFSGLQFPNYSSELNVNALELDDSALYLCASSLDRGLKYGYTFGSGTRLTVV.

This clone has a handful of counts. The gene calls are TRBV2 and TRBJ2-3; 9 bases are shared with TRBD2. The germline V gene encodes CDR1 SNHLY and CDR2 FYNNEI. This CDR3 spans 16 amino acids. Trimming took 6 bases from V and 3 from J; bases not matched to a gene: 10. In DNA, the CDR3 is TGTGCCAGCAGGAAGACGGGACTAGCTAATACAGATACGCAGTATTTT. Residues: CASRKTGLANTDTQYF. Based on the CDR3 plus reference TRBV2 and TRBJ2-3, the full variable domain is EPEVTQTPSHQVTQMGQEVILRCVPISNHLYFYWYRQILGQKVEFLVSFYNNEISEKSEIFDDQFSVERPDGSNFTLKIRSTKLEDSAMYFCASRKTGLANTDTQYFGPGTRLTVL.

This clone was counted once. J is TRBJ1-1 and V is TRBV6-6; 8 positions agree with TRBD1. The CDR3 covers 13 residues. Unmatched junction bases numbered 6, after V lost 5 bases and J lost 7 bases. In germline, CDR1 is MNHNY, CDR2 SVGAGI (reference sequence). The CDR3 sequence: CASSPRQGIEAFF. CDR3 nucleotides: TGTGCCAGCAGTCCGAGACAGGGGATTGAAGCTTTCTTT.

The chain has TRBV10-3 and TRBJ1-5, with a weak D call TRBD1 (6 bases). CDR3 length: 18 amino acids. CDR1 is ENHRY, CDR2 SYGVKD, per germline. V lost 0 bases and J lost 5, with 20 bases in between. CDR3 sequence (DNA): TGTGCCATCAGTGAGTCCCCAGGGGCCCTGAGGGGTGATCAGCCCCAGCATTTT. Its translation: CAISESPGALRGDQPQHF.

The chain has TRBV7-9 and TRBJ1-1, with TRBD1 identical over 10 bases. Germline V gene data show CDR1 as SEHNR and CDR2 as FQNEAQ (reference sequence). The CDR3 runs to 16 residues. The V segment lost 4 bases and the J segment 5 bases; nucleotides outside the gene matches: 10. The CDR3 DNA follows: TGTGCCAGCAGCTCCATACTTGGACAGGGGGGAACTGAAGCTTTCTTT. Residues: CASSSILGQGGTEAFF.

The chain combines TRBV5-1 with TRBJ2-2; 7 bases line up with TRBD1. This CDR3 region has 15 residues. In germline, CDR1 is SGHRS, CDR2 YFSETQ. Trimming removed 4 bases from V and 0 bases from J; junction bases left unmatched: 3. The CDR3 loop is CASSPGQPNTGELFF. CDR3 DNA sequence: TGCGCCAGCAGCCCGGGACAGCCGAACACCGGGGAGCTGTTTTTT.

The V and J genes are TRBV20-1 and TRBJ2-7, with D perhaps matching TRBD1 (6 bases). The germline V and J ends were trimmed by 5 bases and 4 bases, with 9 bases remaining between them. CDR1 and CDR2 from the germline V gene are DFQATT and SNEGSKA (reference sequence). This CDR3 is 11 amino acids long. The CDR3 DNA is TGCAGTGCTTGGACAGATTACGAGCAGTACTTC. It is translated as CSAWTDYEQYF.

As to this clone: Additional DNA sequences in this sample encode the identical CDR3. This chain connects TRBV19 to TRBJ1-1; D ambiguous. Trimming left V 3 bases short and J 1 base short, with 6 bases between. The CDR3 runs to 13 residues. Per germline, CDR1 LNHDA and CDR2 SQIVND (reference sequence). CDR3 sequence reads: CASSITANTEAFF. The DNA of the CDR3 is TGTGCCAGTAGTATTACAGCGAACACTGAAGCTTTCTTT.

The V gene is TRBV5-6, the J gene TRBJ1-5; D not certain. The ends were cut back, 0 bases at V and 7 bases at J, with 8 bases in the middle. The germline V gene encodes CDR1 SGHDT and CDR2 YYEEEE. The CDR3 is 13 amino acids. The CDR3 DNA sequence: TGTGCCAGCAGCTTGGGGCCCCACCAGCCCCAGCATTTT. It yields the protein CASSLGPHQPQHF. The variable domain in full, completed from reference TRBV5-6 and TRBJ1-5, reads DAGVTQSPTHLIKTRGQQVTLRCSPKSGHDTVSWYQQALGQGPQFIFQYYEEEERQRGNFPDRFSGHQFPNYSSELNVNALLLGDSALYLCASSLGPHQPQHFGDGTRLSIL.

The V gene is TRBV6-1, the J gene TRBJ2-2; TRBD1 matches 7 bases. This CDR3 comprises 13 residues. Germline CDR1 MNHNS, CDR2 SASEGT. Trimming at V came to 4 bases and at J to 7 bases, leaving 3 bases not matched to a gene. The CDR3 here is CASSGRQGGELFF. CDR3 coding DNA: TGTGCCAGCAGTGGACGACAGGGCGGGGAGCTGTTTTTT.

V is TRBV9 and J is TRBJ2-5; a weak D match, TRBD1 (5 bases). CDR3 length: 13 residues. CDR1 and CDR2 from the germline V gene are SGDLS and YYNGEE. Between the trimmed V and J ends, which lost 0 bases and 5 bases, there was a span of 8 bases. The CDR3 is CASSVEGKETQYF. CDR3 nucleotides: TGTGCCAGCAGCGTAGAGGGGAAGGAGACCCAGTACTTC.

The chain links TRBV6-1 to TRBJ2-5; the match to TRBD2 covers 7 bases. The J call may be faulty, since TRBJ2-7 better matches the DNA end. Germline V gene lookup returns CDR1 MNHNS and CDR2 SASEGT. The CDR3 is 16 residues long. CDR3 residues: CASSEASQRGGYEQYF. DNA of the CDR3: TGTGCCAGCAGTGAAGCGTCCCAGCGGGGAGGCTACGAGCAGTACTTC.

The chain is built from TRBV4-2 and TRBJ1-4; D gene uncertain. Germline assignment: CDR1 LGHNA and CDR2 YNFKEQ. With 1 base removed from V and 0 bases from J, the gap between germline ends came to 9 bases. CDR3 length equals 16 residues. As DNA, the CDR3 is TGTGCCAGCAGCCAAGCGTCCCAGTCAACTAATGAAAAACTGTTTTTT. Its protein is CASSQASQSTNEKLFF.